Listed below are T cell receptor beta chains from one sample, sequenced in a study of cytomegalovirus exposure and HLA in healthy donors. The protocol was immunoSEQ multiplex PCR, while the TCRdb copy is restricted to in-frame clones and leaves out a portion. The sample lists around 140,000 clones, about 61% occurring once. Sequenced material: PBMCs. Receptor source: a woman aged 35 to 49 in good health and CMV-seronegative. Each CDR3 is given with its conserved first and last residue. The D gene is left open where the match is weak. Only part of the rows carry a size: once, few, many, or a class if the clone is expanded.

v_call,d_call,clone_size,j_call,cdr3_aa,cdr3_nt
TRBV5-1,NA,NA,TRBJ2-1,CASSRQSSYNEQFF,TGCGCCAGCAGCAGACAGAGCTCCTACAATGAGCAGTTCTTC
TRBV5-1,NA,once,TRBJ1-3,CASSSLQASGNTIYF,TGCGCCAGCAGCTCCCTACAAGCGTCGGGAAACACCATATATTTT
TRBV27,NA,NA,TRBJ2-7,CASSPGLGEQYF,TGTGCCAGCAGTCCAGGGTTAGGCGAGCAGTACTTC
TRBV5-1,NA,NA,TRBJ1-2,CASSLGPGNYGYTF,TGCGCCAGCAGCTTGGGTCCCGGGAACTATGGCTACACCTTC
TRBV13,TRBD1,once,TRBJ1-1,CASSSQGIEQRDTEAFF,TGTGCCAGCAGCTCACAGGGGATCGAACAAAGGGACACTGAAGCTTTCTTT
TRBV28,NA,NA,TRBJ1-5,CASEPGGPNQPQHF,TGTGCCAGCGAACCAGGAGGGCCCAATCAGCCCCAGCATTTT
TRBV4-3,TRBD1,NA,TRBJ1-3,CASSSGTAGSGNTIYF,TGCGCCAGCAGCTCAGGGACAGCAGGCTCTGGAAACACCATATATTTT
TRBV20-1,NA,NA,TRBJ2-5,CSAARVETQYF,TGCAGTGCAGCGAGGGTGGAGACCCAGTACTTC
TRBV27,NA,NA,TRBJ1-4,CASSPTGLNEKLFF,TGTGCCAGCAGTCCGACAGGCCTCAATGAAAAACTGTTTTTT
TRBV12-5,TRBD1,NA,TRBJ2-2,CASGPGTGGYTGELFF,TGTGCTAGTGGTCCCGGGACAGGGGGCTACACCGGGGAGCTGTTTTTT
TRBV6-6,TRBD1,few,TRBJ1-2,CAYRDRSLYYGYTF,TGTGCCTACCGGGACAGGTCCCTTTACTATGGCTACACCTTC
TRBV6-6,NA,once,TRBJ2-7,CASSYSGVYEQYF,TGTGCCAGCAGTTACTCGGGAGTGTACGAGCAGTACTTC
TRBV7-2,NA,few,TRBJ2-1,CASKPGGGYNEQFF,TGTGCCAGCAAGCCTGGCGGTGGTTACAATGAGCAGTTCTTC
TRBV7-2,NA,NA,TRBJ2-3,CASSPFTDTQYF,TGTGCCAGCAGCCCCTTTACAGATACGCAGTATTTT
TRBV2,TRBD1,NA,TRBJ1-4,CASSRTGGNGEKLFF,TGTGCCAGCAGCAGGACAGGGGGCAATGGTGAAAAACTGTTTTTT
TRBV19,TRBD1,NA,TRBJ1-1,CASSRDRVDTEAFF,TGTGCCAGTAGTCGGGACAGGGTGGACACTGAAGCTTTCTTT
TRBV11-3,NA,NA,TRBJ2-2,CASSLNTKGTLGGELFF,TGTGCCAGCAGCCTCAATACCAAGGGGACATTGGGCGGGGAGCTGTTTTTT
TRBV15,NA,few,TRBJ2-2,CATSRGETGPNTGELFF,TGTGCCACCAGCAGAGGGGAGACAGGACCGAACACCGGGGAGCTGTTTTTT
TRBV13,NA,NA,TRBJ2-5,CASSLGTEETQYF,TGTGCCAGCAGCTTAGGGACAGAAGAGACCCAGTACTTC
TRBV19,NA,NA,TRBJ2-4,CASSTTGAALAKNIQYF,TGTGCCAGTAGTACCACAGGCGCCGCTCTAGCCAAAAACATTCAGTACTTC
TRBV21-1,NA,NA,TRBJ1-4,CASSKGQLNEKLFF,TGTGCCAGCAGCAAGGGACAGCTTAATGAAAAACTGTTTTTT
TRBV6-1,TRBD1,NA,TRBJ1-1,CASSAGQGSTEAFF,TGTGCCAGCAGCGCCGGACAGGGGAGCACTGAAGCTTTCTTT
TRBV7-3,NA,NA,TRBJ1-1,CASSLGGLMNTEAFF,TGTGCCAGCAGCTTAGGAGGACTCATGAACACTGAAGCTTTCTTT
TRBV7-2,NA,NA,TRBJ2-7,CASSLELGSYEQYF,TGTGCCAGCAGCTTAGAGCTAGGTTCCTACGAGCAGTACTTC
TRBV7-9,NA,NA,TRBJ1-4,CASSLGSGNEKLFF,TGTGCCAGCAGCTTAGGATCAGGGAATGAAAAACTGTTTTTT
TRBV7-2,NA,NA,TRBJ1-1,CASSLSPGDTEAFF,TGTGCCAGCAGCTTAAGTCCCGGGGACACTGAAGCTTTCTTT
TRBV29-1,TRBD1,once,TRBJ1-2,CSVQGGGYTF,TGCAGCGTTCAGGGGGGTGGCTACACCTTC
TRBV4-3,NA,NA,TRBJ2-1,CASSQDWLFDYNEQFF,TGCGCCAGCAGCCAAGACTGGCTCTTCGACTACAATGAGCAGTTCTTC
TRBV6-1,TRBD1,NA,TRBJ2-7,CASRILTGREQYF,TGTGCCAGCAGAATTCTGACAGGGCGCGAGCAGTACTTC
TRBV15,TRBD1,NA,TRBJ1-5,CATSARQGRNQPQHF,TGTGCCACCAGCGCCCGACAGGGGAGGAATCAGCCCCAGCATTTT
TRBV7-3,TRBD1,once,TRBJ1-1,CASSLTGRGQGVEAFF,TGTGCCAGCAGCTTAACTGGTCGGGGACAGGGGGTTGAAGCTTTCTTT
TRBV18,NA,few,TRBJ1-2,CASSPRPEGGGYTF,TGTGCCAGCTCACCTCGCCCCGAAGGAGGAGGCTACACCTTC
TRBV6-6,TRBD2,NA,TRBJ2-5,CASSTSGGVGTQYF,TGTGCCAGCTCGACTAGCGGGGGGGTGGGGACCCAGTACTTC
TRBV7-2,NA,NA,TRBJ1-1,CASSLTRGRNTEAFF,TGTGCCAGCAGCTTGACTAGGGGTAGGAACACTGAAGCTTTCTTT
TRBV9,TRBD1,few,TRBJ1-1,CASSASLQGATEAFF,TGTGCCAGCAGCGCGTCGCTCCAGGGGGCAACTGAAGCTTTCTTT
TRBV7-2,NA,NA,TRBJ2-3,CASSYRLRVSTDTQYF,TGTGCCAGCAGCTATAGGCTGAGGGTTAGCACAGATACGCAGTATTTT
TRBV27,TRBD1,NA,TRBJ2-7,CASGPGQGYEQYF,TGTGCCAGCGGACCCGGACAGGGATACGAGCAGTACTTC
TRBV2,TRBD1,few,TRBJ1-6,CASSTGTGGISALHF,TGTGCCAGCAGTACCGGGACAGGGGGCATCTCGGCCCTCCACTTT
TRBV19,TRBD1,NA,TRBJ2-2,CASTRDSANTGELFF,TGTGCCAGTACCCGGGACAGCGCGAACACCGGGGAGCTGTTTTTT
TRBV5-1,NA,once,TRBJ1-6,CASSLEAAGYNSPLHF,TGCGCCAGCAGCTTGGAAGCAGCAGGGTATAATTCACCCCTCCACTTT
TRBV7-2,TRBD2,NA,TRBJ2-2,CASSLTSGGWAGELFF,TGTGCCAGCAGCTTAACTAGCGGGGGATGGGCCGGGGAGCTGTTTTTT
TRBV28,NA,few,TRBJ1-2,CASSLPGFGYTF,TGTGCCAGCAGTCTCCCAGGGTTCGGCTACACCTTC
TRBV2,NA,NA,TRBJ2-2,CASSPQGNTGELFF,TGTGCCAGCAGTCCACAGGGGAACACCGGGGAGCTGTTTTTT
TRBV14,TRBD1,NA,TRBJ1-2,CASSRDRLYGYTF,TGTGCCAGCAGTCGGGACAGACTGTATGGCTACACCTTC
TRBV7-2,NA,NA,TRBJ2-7,CASSPRAFRAHEQYF,TGTGCCAGCAGCCCCAGAGCGTTCAGGGCCCACGAGCAGTACTTC
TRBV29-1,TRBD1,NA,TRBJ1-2,CSVTGTADGNYGYTF,TGCAGCGTCACCGGGACAGCGGACGGCAACTATGGCTACACCTTC
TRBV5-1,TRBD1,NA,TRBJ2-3,CASSLGQGATNTQYF,TGCGCCAGCAGCTTGGGACAGGGGGCGACGAATACGCAGTATTTT
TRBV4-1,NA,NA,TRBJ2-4,CASSQVQGTRSENIQYF,TGCGCCAGCAGCCAAGTCCAGGGGACGCGGTCAGAAAACATTCAGTACTTC
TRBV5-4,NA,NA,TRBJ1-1,CASSFWGEAEAFF,TGTGCCAGCAGCTTTTGGGGCGAAGCTGAAGCTTTCTTT
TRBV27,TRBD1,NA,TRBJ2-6,CASSDRVGANVLTF,TGTGCCAGCAGCGACAGGGTTGGGGCCAACGTCCTGACTTTC
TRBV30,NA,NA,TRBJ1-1,CAWSPGNTEAFF,TGTGCCTGGAGCCCCGGGAACACTGAAGCTTTCTTT